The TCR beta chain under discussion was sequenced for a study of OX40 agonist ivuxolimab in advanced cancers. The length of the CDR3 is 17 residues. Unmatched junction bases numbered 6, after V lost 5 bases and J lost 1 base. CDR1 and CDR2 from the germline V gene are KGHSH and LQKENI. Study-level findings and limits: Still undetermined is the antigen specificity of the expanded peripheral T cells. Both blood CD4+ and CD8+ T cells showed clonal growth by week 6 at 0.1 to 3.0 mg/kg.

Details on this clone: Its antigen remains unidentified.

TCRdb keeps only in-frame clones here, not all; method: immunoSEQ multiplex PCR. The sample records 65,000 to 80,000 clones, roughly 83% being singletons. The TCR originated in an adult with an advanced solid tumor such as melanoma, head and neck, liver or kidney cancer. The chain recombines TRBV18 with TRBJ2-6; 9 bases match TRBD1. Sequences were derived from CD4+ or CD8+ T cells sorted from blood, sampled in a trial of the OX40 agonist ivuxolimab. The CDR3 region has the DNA TGTGCCAGCTCAAGGGACAGGGAACAGTCTGGGGCCAACGTCCTGACTTTC. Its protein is CASSRDREQSGANVLTF.